The 21 T cell receptor beta chains given below trace back to one sample, sequenced in a study of CD8+CD57+ T cells in acquired aplastic anemia. The use of genomic DNA as template underpinned the TCR beta VDJ and CDR3 profiling. TCRdb re-derived calls from the reads in MiXCR, one entry per CDR3 protein. Of roughly 160,000 distinct CDR3 sequences detected, 70% to 75% appear once; the ten largest clones hold around 45%. By flow cytometry, patients selected for sequencing had shown an expansion of CD8+CD57+ cells. The sequenced sample was sorted CD4+, CD8+, or CD8+CD57+ T cells (not recorded which) from PBMCs. The receptors stem from a human donor with aplastic anemia.

V and J are TRBV25-1 and TRBJ1-1, with 9 bases lining up with TRBD1. This CDR3 region has 17 residues. Germline loops: CDR1 MGHDK, CDR2 SYGVNS. With 0 bases clipped from V and 1 base from J, the junction kept 6 bases outside the gene matches. The CDR3 DNA is TGTGCCAGCAGTGAATATGGACCGGGACAGGGGAACACTGAAGCTTTCTTT. Protein: CASSEYGPGQGNTEAFF.

The CDR3 protein is CAWSATPNSPLHF. DNA of the CDR3: TGTGCCTGGAGTGCGACACCAAATTCACCCCTCCACTTT. The chain carries TRBV7-8 and TRBJ1-6, with D hard to call. CDR1 SGHVS and CDR2 FQNEAQ come from the germline V gene. The CDR3 is made up of 13 amino acids. Trimming removed 11 bases from V and 7 bases from J, with 15 bases in between. Full variable domain (outside the CDR3, taken from reference TRBV7-8 and TRBJ1-6): GAGVSQSPRYKVAKRGQDVALRCDPISGHVSLFWYQQALGQGPEFLTYFQNEAQLDKSGLPSDRFFAERPEGSVSTLKIQRTQQEDSAVYLCAWSATPNSPLHFGNGTRLTVT.

The rearrangement links TRBV6-5 to TRBJ2-7, with D perhaps TRBD1 (6 bases). Germline V gene sequence: CDR1 MNHEY, CDR2 SVGAGI. This CDR3 is 13 amino acids long. Trimming removed 5 bases from V and 3 bases from J, with 11 bases in between. The CDR3: CASSPRDNYEQYF. CDR3 DNA: TGTGCCAGCAGTCCCCGGGACAACTACGAGCAGTACTTC.

J is TRBJ2-7 and V is TRBV4-1; 9 bases agree with TRBD1. Germline lookup yields CDR1 MGHRA and CDR2 YSYEKL. The trim removed 0 bases at V and 2 bases at J, leaving 2 bases unmatched. The CDR3 spans 15 residues. The CDR3 sequence: CASSQDRDRAYEQYF. CDR3 bases: TGCGCCAGCAGCCAAGATAGGGACAGGGCCTACGAGCAGTACTTC.

V gene TRBV7-3 combines with J gene TRBJ2-3; D may be TRBD1 (6 bases). V lost 2 bases and J 2 bases, leaving 20 bases between the germline ends. CDR3 length: 18 residues. Germline values: CDR1 SGHTA, CDR2 FQGTGA. CDR3 amino acids: CASSLEWGRQIYTDTQYF. CDR3 DNA: TGTGCCAGCAGCTTAGAGTGGGGGCGGCAGATCTACACAGATACGCAGTATTTT.

CDR3 protein: CTPQDQNTGELFF. CDR3 coding DNA: TGCACCCCCCAGGACCAGAACACCGGGGAGCTGTTTTTT. V and J are TRBV20-1 and TRBJ2-2; D unresolved. The germline V gene has CDR1 DFQATT and CDR2 SNEGSKA (reference sequence). The CDR3 has 13 amino acids.

This chain connects TRBV6-5 to TRBJ2-7; D assignment may be TRBD1 or TRBD2 (5 bases each). The V end was cut by 6 bases, the J end by 0 bases, with 9 bases between. The CDR3 consists of 13 residues. The germline V gene has CDR1 MNHEY and CDR2 SVGAGI. CDR3 amino acids: CASSWGSSYEQYF. In DNA, the CDR3 is TGTGCCAGCAGCTGGGGGAGCTCCTACGAGCAGTACTTC.

This clonotype was counted a few times. The chain combines TRBV7-2 with TRBJ2-5; D call uncertain. The CDR3 loop spans 16 amino acids. V lost 3 bases, J lost 4 bases, and 18 bases lay in between. Germline V lookup: CDR1 SGHTA, CDR2 FQGNSA. In nucleotides, the CDR3 is TGTGCCAGCAGCTTTGTACATAGTCCATATAGAGAGACCCAGTACTTC. It yields the protein CASSFVHSPYRETQYF.

The V gene is TRBV5-1, the J gene TRBJ2-1; 11 positions match TRBD2. The ends lost 2 bases at V and 8 bases at J; junction bases unmatched: 6. The germline V gene encodes CDR1 SGHRS and CDR2 YFSETQ. The CDR3 consists of 15 residues. In DNA form, the CDR3 reads TGCGCCAGCAGCTTCGAGACTAGCGGGACCCATGAGCAGTTCTTC. Its translation is CASSFETSGTHEQFF.

The chain has TRBV7-2 and TRBJ2-7; 11 bases match TRBD2. The trim removed 5 bases at V and 3 bases at J, leaving 3 bases unmatched. Germline V lookup: CDR1 SGHTA, CDR2 FQGNSA. CDR3 length: 14 residues. This CDR3 is CASSVGTSGYEQYF. The DNA of the CDR3 is TGTGCCAGCAGCGTCGGGACTAGCGGCTACGAGCAGTACTTC.

The genes are TRBV24-1 and TRBJ2-3; D is unclear. Looked up from germline, CDR1 is KGHDR and CDR2 is SFDVKD. The CDR3 covers 15 residues. Trimming left V 4 bases short and J 4 bases short, with 14 bases between. The CDR3 bases are TGTGCCACCAGTGACCCCCAGAGTATGGCAGATACGCAGTATTTT. It encodes CATSDPQSMADTQYF.

The genes are TRBV7-8 and TRBJ1-2; D is undetermined. CDR1 SGHVS and CDR2 FQNEAQ come from the germline V gene. V lost 3 bases to trimming and J lost 4 bases, with 12 bases between them. The CDR3 has 14 residues. CDR3 in DNA: TGTGCCAGCAGCTTCGACCCCTTCGTCTATGGCTACACCTTC. Its protein product is CASSFDPFVYGYTF. Drawing the rest from reference TRBV7-8 and TRBJ1-2, the complete variable domain is GAGVSQSPRYKVAKRGQDVALRCDPISGHVSLFWYQQALGQGPEFLTYFQNEAQLDKSGLPSDRFFAERPEGSVSTLKIQRTQQEDSAVYLCASSFDPFVYGYTFGSGTRLTVV.

The chain combines TRBV10-3 with TRBJ1-1; TRBD1 matches at 9 bases. Germline trimming cut 7 bases from V and 5 bases from J; bases unmatched to any gene: 8. CDR1 and CDR2 from the germline V gene are ENHRY and SYGVKD. The CDR3 covers 14 residues. CDR3 region: CAIKGQGSGTEAFF. The DNA of the CDR3 is TGTGCCATCAAGGGACAGGGTTCGGGAACTGAAGCTTTCTTT.

The chain employs TRBV20-1 and TRBJ1-2; 7 bases line up with TRBD1. Germline V CDR1 and CDR2: DFQATT, SNEGSKA (reference sequence). V was pared by 6 bases and J by 0 bases, with 4 bases of the junction left unmatched. CDR3 length: 13 amino acids. As DNA, the CDR3 is TGCAGTGCACCGACAGGGACTAACTATGGCTACACCTTC. It translates to CSAPTGTNYGYTF.

The rearrangement joins TRBV7-2 to TRBJ2-7; possible D gene TRBD1, 6 bases. Trimming took 5 bases from V and 5 from J, leaving 16 bases between them. From germline, CDR1 is SGHTA and CDR2 FQGNSA. This CDR3 spans 14 amino acids. The CDR3, as DNA: TGTGCCAGCAGCCAAGACAGGCACGGGGACGAGCAGTACTTC. It encodes CASSQDRHGDEQYF.

This chain joins TRBV29-1 and TRBJ2-5; perhaps D is TRBD1 or TRBD2 (6 bases each). Germline CDR1 reads SQVTM; CDR2 reads ANQGSEA. V shed 7 bases and J shed 4 bases, with 16 bases lying between them. The CDR3 has 13 residues. This CDR3 reads CSGLRGGIETQYF. The DNA for the CDR3 is TGCAGCGGGCTGCGAGGGGGGATAGAGACCCAGTACTTC.

The chain links TRBV9 to TRBJ2-5; TRBD2 aligns across 11 bases. The germline V gene has CDR1 SGDLS and CDR2 YYNGEE. This CDR3 has 16 residues. J gave up 2 bases and V 0 bases, and 3 bases lay outside the gene matches. CDR3 protein: CASSVGTSGGQETQYF. CDR3 bases: TGTGCCAGCAGCGTAGGTACTAGCGGGGGTCAAGAGACCCAGTACTTC.

The rearrangement joins TRBV5-1 to TRBJ2-3, with D possibly matching TRBD2 (7 bases). The CDR3 covers 14 residues. Per germline, CDR1 SGHRS and CDR2 YFSETQ. V was shortened by 7 bases and J by 2 bases, with 14 bases between the two germline ends. The CDR3 DNA reads as TGCGCCAGCGGGCGGCGGGGGCCCACAGATACGCAGTATTTT. It yields the protein CASGRRGPTDTQYF.

A remark on this clonotype: Mismatch with germline at one junction end may stem from a read error. J is TRBJ2-1 and V is TRBV10-1, with a weak D call TRBD2 (6 bases). CDR3 length: 14 amino acids. Germline lookup yields CDR1 WNHNN and CDR2 SYGVQD (reference sequence). This CDR3 is CAISAGGSYNEQFF. The CDR3 bases are TGTGCCATCAGTGCCGGGGGTTCCTACAATGAGCAGTTCTTC.

This clonotype was detected only a few times. Germline and junction disagree at one end, which may indicate a read error. The genes are TRBV5-1 and TRBJ2-7; TRBD2 matches 9 bases. The germline V gene has CDR1 SGHRS and CDR2 YFSETQ. The CDR3 loop spans 14 amino acids. CDR3 sequence reads: CASSSAGGLYEQYF. The DNA for the CDR3 is TGTGCCAGCAGCTCTGCGGGGGGGCTTTACGAGCAGTACTTC.

This clonotype occurred a few times. V gene TRBV7-8 combines with J gene TRBJ2-2, with 9 nucleotides matching TRBD2. Germline V gene data show CDR1 as SGHVS and CDR2 as FQNEAQ. CDR3 length: 15 amino acids. Trimming cost V 5 bases and J 5 bases; bases outside gene matches: 6. CDR3 sequence: CASSVVGLATGELFF. The CDR3 DNA follows: TGTGCCAGCAGCGTAGTGGGACTAGCAACCGGGGAGCTGTTTTTT.